Detailed here is one T cell receptor (beta chain). The CDR3 loop spans 12 amino acids. Trimming removed 5 bases from V and 7 bases from J, with 8 bases in between. Germline V CDR1 and CDR2: LNHDA, SQIVND (reference sequence). Treatment in this sample: randomized to nivolumab then ipilimumab (arm A) or the reverse (arm B). This record belongs to a study of sequential checkpoint blockade in melanoma. Background on the study: Roughly 20 patients had tumor biopsies before treatment and at week 13.

Here immunoSEQ multiplex PCR was the method, and the copy in TCRdb shows in-frame clones only, minus some. The sample carries 4,000 or so clones, 20% to 25% recorded once. The receptor was isolated from a human donor with melanoma. The sample consisted of tumor tissue (inferred from file names), taken from a patient given nivolumab and ipilimumab in sequence. The genes are TRBV19 and TRBJ2-2; D might be TRBD1 (6 bases). The CDR3 DNA reads TGTGCCAGTAGTGGACAGTTCGGGGAGCTGTTTTTT. Protein product: CASSGQFGELFF.